A selection of T cell receptor beta chains follows, all from one sample in a study of cytomegalovirus exposure and HLA in healthy donors. Here immunoSEQ multiplex PCR was the method, and the copy in TCRdb shows in-frame clones only, minus some. The table shows approximately 170,000 clones, with approximately 70% occurring only once. Material for sequencing was PBMCs. The receptors derive from a woman in her forties in good health and CMV-seropositive. Both conserved end residues are trimmed from each CDR3. Each record gives: J gene, V gene, D gene, CDR3 protein. D genes are given only for firm matches.

TRBJ2-7 | TRBV9 | TRBD2 | ASSKAGEPIPYEQY
TRBJ2-7 | TRBV7-9 | TRBD1 | ASSADRGLYEQY
TRBJ1-2 | TRBV7-9 | TRBD1 | ASSLQGGKIDSSYGYT
TRBJ2-1 | TRBV10-3 | TRBD2 | ATKGEGGPDEQF
TRBJ2-7 | TRBV5-1 | NA | ASSLDYTYEQY
TRBJ2-1 | TRBV28 | TRBD1 | ASQGGDRGPNEQF
TRBJ1-1 | TRBV6-6 | NA | ASSPAFTEAF
TRBJ1-6 | TRBV28 | NA | ASTIPQGPNSPLH
TRBJ1-2 | TRBV27 | NA | ASSLSTPGYGYT
TRBJ2-1 | TRBV11-2 | TRBD2 | ASSHRTSGGNEQF